This T cell receptor (beta chain) is drawn from a study of blood T cell repertoires in COVID-19. Profiled with immunoSEQ multiplex PCR; TCRdb holds only in-frame clones, not every one. The profile shows about 120,000 clones, 85% to 90% of them singletons. This TCR was recovered from a man aged 55-75 years with acute or convalescent COVID-19. Sequences were obtained from peripheral blood.

CDR3 sequence: CASSLGGTVAAGYTF. The CDR3 nucleotides read TGTGCCAGCAGCTTGGGCGGGACAGTGGCGGCTGGCTACACCTTC. The chain joins TRBV5-6 to TRBJ1-2, with 7 bases fitting TRBD1. J lost 7 bases, V lost 0 bases, and 9 bases had no gene match. This CDR3 region has 15 residues. Germline loops: CDR1 SGHDT, CDR2 YYEEEE. Full variable domain (outside the CDR3, taken from reference TRBV5-6 and TRBJ1-2): DAGVTQSPTHLIKTRGQQVTLRCSPKSGHDTVSWYQQALGQGPQFIFQYYEEEERQRGNFPDRFSGHQFPNYSSELNVNALLLGDSALYLCASSLGGTVAAGYTFGSGTRLTVV.